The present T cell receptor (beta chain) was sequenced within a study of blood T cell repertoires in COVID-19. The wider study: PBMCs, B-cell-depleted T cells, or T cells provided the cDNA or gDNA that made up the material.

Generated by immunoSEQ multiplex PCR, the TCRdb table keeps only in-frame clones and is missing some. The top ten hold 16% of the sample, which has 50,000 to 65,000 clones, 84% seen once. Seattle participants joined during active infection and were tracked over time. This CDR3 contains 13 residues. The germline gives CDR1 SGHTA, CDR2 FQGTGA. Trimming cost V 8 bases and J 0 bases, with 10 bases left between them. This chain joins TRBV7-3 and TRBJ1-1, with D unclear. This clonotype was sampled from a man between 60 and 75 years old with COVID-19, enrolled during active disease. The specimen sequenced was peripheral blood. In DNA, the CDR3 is TGTGCCAGCCGCTCTGAGATGAACACTGAAGCTTTCTTT. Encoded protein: CASRSEMNTEAFF.